These 23 T cell receptor beta chains share one sample of origin, sequenced in a study of neurological immune-mediated disorders (dated 2019 in TCRdb). Library method: 5' RACE. For sequencing, an Illumina HiSeq 2500 was employed. The public reads were reanalyzed by TCRdb: fastp trimming at Q25, MiXCR alignment, in-frame beta chains only. CDR3 protein sequences are deduplicated, and each keeps its most common genes and DNA. The sample profile shows roughly 21,000 distinct CDR3 sequences; approximately 15% of them were found once. Over 12% of the sample comes from the top ten. Specimen: PBMCs. The receptors shown here come from a female donor with HTLV-1-associated myelopathy (HAM/TSP).

This clonotype has a count of ten or more. The chain joins TRBV19 to TRBJ2-4, with unresolved D. Germline loops: CDR1 LNHDA, CDR2 SQIVND (reference sequence). This CDR3 is built from 11 residues. Trimming took off 1 base at V and 8 bases at J, with 3 bases between the two ends. The CDR3 DNA reads as TGTGCCAGTAGTATAGGAGACATTCAGTACTTC. Its translation is CASSIGDIQYF.

This clonotype was observed at least ten times. This chain joins TRBV20-1 and TRBJ2-1; D might be TRBD2 (7 bases). The CDR3 covers 17 residues. V lost 1 base and J 8 bases, leaving 24 bases between the germline ends. Germline V gives CDR1 DFQATT, CDR2 SNEGSKA (reference sequence). In DNA form, the CDR3 reads TGCAGTGCTAGAGGGGGACGGGCGGGGGCAAGTGGGGATGAGCAGTTCTTC. This sequence encodes CSARGGRAGASGDEQFF.

This clonotype was picked up many times. The chain recombines TRBV5-5 with TRBJ2-4; D is uncertain. This CDR3 comprises 16 residues. Germline loops: CDR1 SGHKS, CDR2 YYEKEE (reference sequence). Trimming cost V 0 bases and J 0 bases, with 10 bases left between them. The DNA of the CDR3 is TGTGCCAGCAGCTTGGTTCAGATATTAGCCAAAAACATTCAGTACTTC. Its translation is CASSLVQILAKNIQYF.

This clonotype was counted at least ten times. V and J are TRBV4-1 and TRBJ2-3; D uncertain. The CDR3 runs 15 residues. V was cut by 4 bases and J by 0 bases, with 11 bases left in between. CDR1 and CDR2 from the germline V gene are MGHRA and YSYEKL. The chain's CDR3 is CASSPSSTSTDTQYF. CDR3 bases: TGCGCCAGCAGCCCTTCCAGTACTAGCACAGATACGCAGTATTTT.

This rearrangement joins TRBV7-2 to TRBJ2-3, with TRBD1 matching over 11 bases. Germline V lookup: CDR1 SGHTA, CDR2 FQGNSA. The CDR3 spans 16 residues. The J segment lost 5 bases and the V segment lost 5 bases, leaving 9 bases of the junction unmatched. The CDR3, as DNA: TGTGCCAGCAGCGCGGGACAGGGGGAGGGAAAAGATACGCAGTATTTT. Encoded protein: CASSAGQGEGKDTQYF.

This clonotype was counted many times. The gene calls are TRBV19 and TRBJ2-7, with TRBD1 matching over 8 bases. CDR1 LNHDA and CDR2 SQIVND come from the germline V gene (reference sequence). This CDR3 spans 14 amino acids. V trimming: 2 bases; J trimming: 5 bases; junction bases outside the gene matches: 5. The CDR3 nucleotides are TGTGCCAGTAGTATAAGACAGGGGATCCACGAGCAGTACTTC. Its translation: CASSIRQGIHEQYF.

The rearrangement links TRBV7-2 to TRBJ2-1; no clear D gene. V was pared by 4 bases and J by 6 bases, with 10 bases between. The CDR3 is 13 residues long. CDR1 is SGHTA, CDR2 FQGNSA, per germline. The CDR3 bases are TGTGCCAGCAGCTACGTTCGTAGCAATGAGCAGTTCTTC. It yields the protein CASSYVRSNEQFF.

By frequency in the sample, this clonotype is medium-sized. The chain has TRBV29-1 and TRBJ1-1, with unresolved D. The germline V and J ends were trimmed by 7 bases and 4 bases, with 7 bases remaining between them. CDR1 is SQVTM and CDR2 is ANQGSEA in the germline V gene. The CDR3 is 10 amino acids. In nucleotides, the CDR3 is TGCAGCGGAATTTCCACTGAAGCTTTCTTT. Translation: CSGISTEAFF.

This clonotype is labeled as medium-sized. This chain connects TRBV10-3 to TRBJ2-2; 8 bases map to TRBD2. After removal of 0 bases from V and 0 bases from J, the junction contained 0 bases not matched to a gene. This CDR3 spans 16 amino acids. Germline V gene lookup returns CDR1 ENHRY and CDR2 SYGVKD. The CDR3 here is CAISESGLANTGELFF. In DNA form, the CDR3 reads TGTGCCATCAGTGAGTCGGGACTAGCGAACACCGGGGAGCTGTTTTTT.

This clonotype was seen at least ten times. This chain joins TRBV29-1 and TRBJ2-1; 8 bases are a match to TRBD2. CDR1 SQVTM and CDR2 ANQGSEA come from the germline V gene. Losses at the gene ends were 5 bases for V and 9 bases for J; bases not matched to a gene: 12. This CDR3 is 14 amino acids long. The CDR3 here is CSVIYPAGAFEQFF. The CDR3 nucleotides read TGCAGCGTTATCTACCCAGCGGGAGCATTTGAGCAGTTCTTC.

Many counts were recorded for this clonotype. The chain is built from TRBV19 and TRBJ2-1; 11 nucleotides agree with TRBD1. The germline V gene encodes CDR1 LNHDA and CDR2 SQIVND (reference sequence). The CDR3 loop spans 15 amino acids. The V and J ends lost 5 bases and 4 bases, in that order; junction bases with no gene match: 4. In nucleotides, the CDR3 is TGTGCCAGTAGTGGGACAGGGGGAGGGTACAATGAGCAGTTCTTC. It translates to CASSGTGGGYNEQFF. The full variable domain, rest sourced from reference TRBV19 and TRBJ2-1, is DGGITQSPKYLFRKEGQNVTLSCEQNLNHDAMYWYRQDPGQGLRLIYYSQIVNDFQKGDIAEGYSVSREKKESFPLTVTSAQKNPTAFYLCASSGTGGGYNEQFFGPGTRLTVL.

This clonotype showed up many times. This rearrangement joins TRBV25-1 to TRBJ1-4; possible D gene TRBD1, 6 bases. This CDR3 has 14 amino acids. The germline V gene encodes CDR1 MGHDK and CDR2 SYGVNS. V shed 2 bases and J shed 7 bases, with 11 bases lying between them. The CDR3 is CASSEPGEGEKLFF. CDR3 bases: TGTGCCAGCAGTGAACCAGGGGAGGGTGAAAAACTGTTTTTT. Full variable domain (missing parts from reference TRBV25-1 and TRBJ1-4): EADIYQTPRYLVIGTGKKITLECSQTMGHDKMYWYQQDPGMELHLIHYSYGVNSTEKGDLSSESTVSRIRTEHFPLTLESARPSHTSQYLCASSEPGEGEKLFFGSGTQLSVL.

This clonotype was seen ten or more times. The rearrangement uses TRBV7-2 and TRBJ2-1; D may be TRBD1 (6 bases). CDR1 SGHTA and CDR2 FQGNSA come from the germline V gene. V was trimmed by 7 bases and J by 8 bases, leaving 18 bases between them. CDR3 length: 14 amino acids. CDR3 sequence: CASKKDRNVDEQFF. The CDR3 DNA reads as TGTGCCAGCAAGAAAGACAGGAATGTCGATGAGCAGTTCTTC.

The rearrangement joins TRBV12-3 or TRBV12-4 to TRBJ1-5; D not certain. CDR3 length: 13 amino acids. Trimming removed 1 base from V and 8 bases from J, with 9 bases in between. The CDR3 DNA is TGTGCCAGCAGTTTAGAGCTTGGTAAGCCCCAGCATTTT. It translates to CASSLELGKPQHF.

This clonotype appeared many times. This rearrangement joins TRBV5-4 to TRBJ2-1; TRBD1 aligns across 9 bases. The CDR3 extends over 15 amino acids. Per the germline V gene, CDR1 is SGHNT and CDR2 is YYREEE (reference sequence). The trim removed 5 bases at V and 7 bases at J, leaving 10 bases unmatched. CDR3 nucleotide sequence: TGTGCCAGCAGTCACCCGGGACAGGGAAGGAATGAGCAGTTCTTC. Residues: CASSHPGQGRNEQFF.

This clonotype was counted many times. The chain recombines TRBV3-1 with TRBJ2-1; 10 bases are a match to TRBD1. CDR1 and CDR2 (germline): LGHDT, YNNKEL (reference sequence). Losses at the gene ends were 4 bases for V and 13 bases for J; bases not matched to a gene: 10. The CDR3 totals 14 residues. The CDR3 is CASSPDRGPRGQFF. CDR3 nucleotides: TGTGCCAGCAGCCCAGACAGGGGGCCTAGAGGTCAGTTCTTC.

This clonotype was seen ten or more times. V gene TRBV20-1 combines with J gene TRBJ2-5; D uncertain. V lost 3 bases and J 2 bases, leaving 7 bases between the germline ends. CDR1 and CDR2 from the germline V gene are DFQATT and SNEGSKA (reference sequence). The CDR3 contains 12 residues. CDR3 coding DNA: TGCAGTGCTAGTCGGGTACAAGAGACCCAGTACTTC. It yields the protein CSASRVQETQYF.

This clonotype is labeled as medium-sized. The J gene is TRBJ2-3, the V gene TRBV9, with 10 bases that match TRBD2. This CDR3 contains 16 residues. V gave up 4 bases and J gave up 0 bases; unmatched junction bases: 5. Per the germline V gene, CDR1 is SGDLS and CDR2 is YYNGEE. CDR3 amino acids: CASSPGLASSTDTQYF. The CDR3 DNA reads TGTGCCAGCAGCCCGGGACTAGCGTCTAGCACAGATACGCAGTATTTT.

This clonotype appeared many times. V is TRBV5-1 and J is TRBJ2-1, with 10 nucleotides matching TRBD2. The CDR3 contains 15 residues. V was pared by 2 bases and J by 6 bases, with 5 bases of the junction left unmatched. Germline V gene sequence: CDR1 SGHRS, CDR2 YFSETQ. CDR3 in DNA: TGCGCCAGCAGCTTAGTAGCGGGAGGCCTCAATGAGCAGTTCTTC. Amino acids: CASSLVAGGLNEQFF.

For the CDR3, the DNA is TGTGCCAGCAGCCAGACAGGGATGGGTGAAAAACTGTTTTTT. Translation gives CASSQTGMGEKLFF. The V and J genes are TRBV7-9 and TRBJ1-4, with TRBD1 matching 7 bases. Germline lookup yields CDR1 SEHNR and CDR2 FQNEAQ (reference sequence). Trimming at V came to 5 bases and at J to 7 bases, leaving 7 bases not matched to a gene. CDR3 size: 14 residues.

The chain joins TRBV5-1 to TRBJ2-3; D tentatively reads TRBD1 or TRBD2 (5 bases each). CDR3 length equals 14 residues. Germline V gives CDR1 SGHRS, CDR2 YFSETQ. V lost 4 bases, J lost 2 bases, and 11 bases lay in between. CDR3 sequence reads: CASSQGRNTDTQYF. The CDR3 region has the DNA TGCGCCAGCAGCCAGGGACGAAACACAGATACGCAGTATTTT.

In its sample, this clonotype was seen many times. V gene TRBV5-1 combines with J gene TRBJ2-2, with a tentative D call TRBD2 (5 bases). CDR3 length: 14 residues. The V end was cut by 5 bases, the J end by 4 bases, with 12 bases between. CDR1 is SGHRS, CDR2 YFSETQ, per germline. The CDR3 DNA reads as TGCGCCAGCAGTTCCCCGGCGGGCACCGGGGAGCTGTTTTTT. As protein: CASSSPAGTGELFF.

This clonotype was counted at least ten times. The chain employs TRBV5-1 and TRBJ1-1; the D gene is possibly TRBD1 (5 bases). The CDR3 has 12 residues. V was shortened by 3 bases and J by 7 bases, with 10 bases between the two germline ends. Germline V gives CDR1 SGHRS, CDR2 YFSETQ. CDR3 sequence (DNA): TGCGCCAGCAGCTCCACAGGTGGTGAAGCTTTCTTT. As protein: CASSSTGGEAFF.